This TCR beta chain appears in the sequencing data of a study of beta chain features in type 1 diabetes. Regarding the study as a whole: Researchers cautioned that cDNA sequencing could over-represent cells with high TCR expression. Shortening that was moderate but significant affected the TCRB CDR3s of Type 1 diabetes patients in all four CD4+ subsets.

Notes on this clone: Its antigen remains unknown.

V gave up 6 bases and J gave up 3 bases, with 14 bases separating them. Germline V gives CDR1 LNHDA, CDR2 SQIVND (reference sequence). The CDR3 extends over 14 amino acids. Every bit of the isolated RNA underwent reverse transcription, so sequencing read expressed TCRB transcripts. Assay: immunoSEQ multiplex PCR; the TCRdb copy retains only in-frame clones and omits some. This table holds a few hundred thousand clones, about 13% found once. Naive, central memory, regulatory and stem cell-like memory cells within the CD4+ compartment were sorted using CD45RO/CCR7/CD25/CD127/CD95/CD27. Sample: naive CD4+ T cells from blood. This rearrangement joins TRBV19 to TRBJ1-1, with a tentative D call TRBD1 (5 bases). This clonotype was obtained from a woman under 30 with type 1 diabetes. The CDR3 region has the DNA TGTGCCAGTAGCGGGCCGGGACTGTACACTGAAGCTTTCTTT. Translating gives CASSGPGLYTEAFF.